The source of this T cell receptor beta chain is a study of graft-versus-host responses after intestinal transplantation. Profiling relied on immunoSEQ multiplex PCR, and the TCRdb table lists in-frame clones only, not all of them. This sample has about 120,000 clones, with approximately 92% found just once. The CDR3 loop spans 18 amino acids. The germline CDR1 and CDR2 sequences are GTSNPN and SVGIG (reference sequence). Trimming took 0 bases from V and 0 from J; bases not matched to a gene: 4. Comments on this clone: The antigen is not known.

The origin of this receptor is a human donor who received an intestinal transplant. The genes are TRBV30 and TRBJ1-6; 11 bases match TRBD1. The sequences come from unstimulated CD4+ T cells sorted from spleen or lymph node cells, collected before intestinal transplant. The CDR3 protein is CAWSVRTGGFSYNSPLHF. The CDR3 bases are TGTGCCTGGAGTGTGCGGACAGGGGGCTTCTCCTATAATTCACCCCTCCACTTT. The entire variable domain, with the rest obtained from reference TRBV30 and TRBJ1-6, is as follows: SQTIHQWPATLVQPVGSPLSLECTVEGTSNPNLYWYRQAAGRGLQLLFYSVGIGQISSEVPQNLSASRPQDRQFILSSKKLLLSDSGFYLCAWSVRTGGFSYNSPLHFGNGTRLTVT.